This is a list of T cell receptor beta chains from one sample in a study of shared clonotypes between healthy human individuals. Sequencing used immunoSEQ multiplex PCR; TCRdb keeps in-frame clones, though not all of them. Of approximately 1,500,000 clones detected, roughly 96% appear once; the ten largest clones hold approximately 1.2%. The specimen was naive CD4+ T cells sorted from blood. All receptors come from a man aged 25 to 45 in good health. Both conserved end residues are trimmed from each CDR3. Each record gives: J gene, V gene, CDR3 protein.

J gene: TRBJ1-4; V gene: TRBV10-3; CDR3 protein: AISALLGAGEKLF
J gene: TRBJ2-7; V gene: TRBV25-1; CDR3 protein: ASSDPTVPTYEQY
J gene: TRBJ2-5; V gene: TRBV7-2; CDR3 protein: ASSLVGEETQY
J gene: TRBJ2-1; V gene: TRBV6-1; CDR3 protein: ASSEPWALGHEQF
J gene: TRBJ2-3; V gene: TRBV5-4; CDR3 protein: ASSSLSQPDTQY
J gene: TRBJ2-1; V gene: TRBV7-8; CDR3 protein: ASSLWSGQSYNEQF
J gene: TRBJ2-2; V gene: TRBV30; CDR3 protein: AWSALQYTGELF
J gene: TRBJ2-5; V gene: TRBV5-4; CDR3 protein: ASSPDRQETQY
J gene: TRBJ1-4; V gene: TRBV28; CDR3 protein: ASSEGASEKLF
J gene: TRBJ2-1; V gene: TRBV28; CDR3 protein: ASSLQEGYYNEQF
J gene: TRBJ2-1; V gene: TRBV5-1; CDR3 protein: ASSNGGNEQF
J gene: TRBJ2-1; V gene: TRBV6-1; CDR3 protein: ASSEASGSYNEQF
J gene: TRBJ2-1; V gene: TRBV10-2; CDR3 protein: ASSEGQGRNEQF
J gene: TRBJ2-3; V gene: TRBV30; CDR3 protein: AWSRLAGAADTQY
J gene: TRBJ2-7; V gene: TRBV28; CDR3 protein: ASSYGSYEQY
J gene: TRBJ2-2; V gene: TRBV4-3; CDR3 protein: ASSQVLPTGIGAGELF
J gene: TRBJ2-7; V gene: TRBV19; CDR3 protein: ASSMLQATYEQY
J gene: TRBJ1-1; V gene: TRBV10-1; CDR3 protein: ASSEKAGTEAF
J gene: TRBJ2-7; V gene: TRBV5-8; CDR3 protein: ASSLVGRIYEQY
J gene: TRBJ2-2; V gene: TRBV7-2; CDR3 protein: ASSGSGAGELF
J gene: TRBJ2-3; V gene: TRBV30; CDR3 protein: AGETGSGGDTQY
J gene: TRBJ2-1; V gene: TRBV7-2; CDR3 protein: ASSLASGLYNEQF
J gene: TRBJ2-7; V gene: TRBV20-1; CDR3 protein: SASWGEQY
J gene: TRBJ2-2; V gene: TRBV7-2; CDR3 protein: ASSLARELF
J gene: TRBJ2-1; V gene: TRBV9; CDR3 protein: ASSARDVRFNEQF
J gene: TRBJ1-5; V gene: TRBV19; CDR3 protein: ASGENQPQH
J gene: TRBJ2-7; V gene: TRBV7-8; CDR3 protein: ASSSLGQGKYEQY
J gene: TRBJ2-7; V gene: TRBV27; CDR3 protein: ASSPRDSLSYEQY
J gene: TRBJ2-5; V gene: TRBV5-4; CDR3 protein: ASSLSGAGTQY
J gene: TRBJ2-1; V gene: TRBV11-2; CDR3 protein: ASSLAGQLYNEQF
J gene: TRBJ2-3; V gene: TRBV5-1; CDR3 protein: ASSPQGLPDTQY